The TCR beta chain described here comes from a study of cytotoxic CD8 clonotypes in ibrutinib-treated CLL. Study-level findings and limits: Public clonotypes (which were uncommon) either contracted or remained stable on treatment. At baseline, clonality was higher than in age-matched healthy donors and correlated with CD8+ counts.

As for this clone: Its antigen is unidentified.

In germline, CDR1 is MNHNS, CDR2 SASEGT. The CDR3 spans 11 residues. V dropped 9 bases and J dropped 3 bases, with 8 bases sitting between them. TCRdb keeps only in-frame clones here, not all; method: immunoSEQ multiplex PCR. The sample holds tens of thousands of clones, 90% seen once. From cryopreserved PBMCs came 1.5 to 2.5 micrograms of genomic DNA used for TCR beta libraries. This sequence was found in a human donor with chronic lymphocytic leukemia. V is TRBV6-1 and J is TRBJ1-1; maybe TRBD1 (6 bases). This material consisted of PBMCs, taken after 12 months of ibrutinib treatment. CDR3 sequence: CASGGYTEAFF. The CDR3 DNA is TGTGCCAGTGGGGGCTACACTGAAGCTTTCTTT.